This TCR beta chain was identified during a study of CD8 T cells in ankylosing spondylitis. Broader study findings: CD8+ by phenotype, disease-linked clones were relatively rare in peripheral blood. Ankylosing spondylitis blood seemed to carry a telltale TCR beta motif made of several highly homologous variants. As reported, disease-linked clones showed significant enrichment in matched ankylosing spondylitis synovial fluid. Earlier authors reported some of these motif variants in reactive arthritis synovial fluid and blood.

Points on this clonotype: Its cognate antigen is unknown.

Using quantitative 5'-RACE with molecular barcodes, the authors made TCR beta libraries. TCRdb redid the calling of the 5' RACE reads with MiXCR, one entry per CDR3 protein. The sample lists some 330,000 distinct CDR3 sequences, around 8% occurring once. Trimming removed 2 bases from V and 3 bases from J; junction bases left unmatched: 8. CDR1 SGHTA and CDR2 FQGNSA come from the germline V gene. This CDR3 spans 16 amino acids. Material for sequencing was blood, either unsorted or a sorted T cell fraction (not recorded which). The origin of this receptor is a male donor with ankylosing spondylitis. This chain joins TRBV7-2 and TRBJ1-2; TRBD1 aligns across 8 bases. Here the CDR3 DNA reads TGTGCCAGCAGCTTAAAAGGGCAGGGGGCATACTATGGCTACACCTTC. It yields the protein CASSLKGQGAYYGYTF. The full variable domain, completed using reference TRBV7-2 and TRBJ1-2, is GAGVSQSPSNKVTEKGKDVELRCDPISGHTALYWYRQSLGQGLEFLIYFQGNSAPDKSGLPSDRFSAERTGGSVSTLTIQRTQQEDSAVYLCASSLKGQGAYYGYTFGSGTRLTVV.